The 14 T cell receptor beta chains in this list originate from one sample, sequenced in a study of blood T cell repertoires in COVID-19. The repertoire was sequenced with immunoSEQ multiplex PCR; TCRdb's copy has only in-frame clones and lacks some. The data show about 190,000 clones, with 84% seen just once and more than 2.5% held by the top ten. Sequences were obtained from PBMCs or T cells enriched from blood (not recorded which). These receptors all come from a young woman who had recovered from COVID-19.

The J gene is TRBJ1-5, the V gene TRBV2, with TRBD1 matching 8 bases. The CDR3 loop spans 17 amino acids. Germline V gene data show CDR1 as SNHLY and CDR2 as FYNNEI. The ends lost 4 bases at V and 0 bases at J; junction bases unmatched: 8. Here the CDR3 DNA reads TGTGCCAGCAGTGGACAGGGGCGATCATATAGCAATCAGCCCCAGCATTTT. Protein sequence: CASSGQGRSYSNQPQHF.

The chain carries TRBV28 and TRBJ1-6, with D uncertain. This CDR3 has 13 amino acids. Trimming took 3 bases from V and 13 from J, leaving 13 bases between them. Looked up from germline, CDR1 is MDHEN and CDR2 is SYDVKM. CDR3 sequence (DNA): TGTGCCAGCAGTTTGGAGCGCGTAGTTCCCCTCCACTTT. Its protein is CASSLERVVPLHF.

V and J are TRBV18 and TRBJ1-6, with 7 bases fitting TRBD1. CDR1 and CDR2 (germline): KGHSH, LQKENI. The CDR3 length is 15 residues. V was pared by 0 bases and J by 7 bases, with 3 bases of the junction left unmatched. The CDR3 reads CASSPPTGENSPLHF. The CDR3 nucleotides are TGTGCCAGCTCACCACCAACAGGGGAGAATTCACCCCTCCACTTT. The full variable domain, in which reference TRBV18 and TRBJ1-6 provide the parts outside the CDR3, is NAGVMQNPRHLVRRRGQEARLRCSPMKGHSHVYWYRQLPEEGLKFMVYLQKENIIDESGMPKERFSAEFPKEGPSILRIQQVVRGDSAAYFCASSPPTGENSPLHFGNGTRLTVT.

This chain links TRBV28 with TRBJ2-1; 10 nucleotides agree with TRBD1. V shed 3 bases and J 6 bases; nucleotides not matched to a gene: 11. The CDR3 length is 17 residues. Germline CDR1 MDHEN, CDR2 SYDVKM. CDR3 in DNA: TGTGCCAGCAGTTTGCCCTCCGGGACAGGGGATTTCAATGAGCAGTTCTTC. It codes for CASSLPSGTGDFNEQFF.

The V call is TRBV11-1, the J call TRBJ1-1, with D possibly matching TRBD1 (6 bases). CDR3 length: 13 amino acids. Trimming removed 0 bases from V and 5 bases from J, with 7 bases in between. Germline V gives CDR1 SGHAT, CDR2 FQDESV (reference sequence). The CDR3 here is CASSLAQGTEAFF. In nucleotides, the CDR3 is TGTGCCAGCAGCTTAGCTCAGGGGACTGAAGCTTTCTTT.

This rearrangement joins TRBV7-9 to TRBJ1-5; no definite D call. Trimming pared 5 bases from V and 0 bases from J, leaving 8 bases between. CDR3 length: 14 amino acids. CDR1 is SEHNR and CDR2 is FQNEAQ in the germline V gene (reference sequence). The CDR3 region is CASSIRDSNQPQHF. The CDR3 DNA is TGTGCCAGCAGCATTCGGGATAGCAATCAGCCCCAGCATTTT.

V and J are TRBV19 and TRBJ1-6; TRBD1 matches 9 bases. Germline V gene data show CDR1 as LNHDA and CDR2 as SQIVND (reference sequence). V trimming: 5 bases; J trimming: 8 bases; junction bases outside the gene matches: 10. The CDR3 loop spans 16 amino acids. CDR3 in amino acids: CASSPTYRGHDSPLHF. In DNA, the CDR3 is TGTGCCAGTAGTCCCACCTACAGGGGGCACGATTCACCCCTCCACTTT.

In this sample, this clone turned up once. This chain joins TRBV28 and TRBJ1-3; TRBD1 matches at 10 bases. Germline V gene data show CDR1 as MDHEN and CDR2 as SYDVKM. V shed 3 bases and J 0 bases; nucleotides not matched to a gene: 14. The length of the CDR3 is 20 residues. The CDR3 DNA sequence: TGTGCCAGCAGTTTCCGCCGGGACAGGGGCTTCCAATACTCTGGAAACACCATATATTTT. This translates into CASSFRRDRGFQYSGNTIYF.

The chain combines TRBV11-3 with TRBJ1-4, with a weak D call TRBD1 (6 bases). Trimming stripped 2 bases from V and 10 bases from J, with 11 bases between. Looked up from germline, CDR1 is SGHNT and CDR2 is YENEEA. The CDR3 totals 13 residues. CDR3 sequence reads: CASSLTRGGKLFF. In DNA, the CDR3 is TGTGCCAGCAGCTTAACCAGGGGTGGAAAACTGTTTTTT.

V is TRBV19 and J is TRBJ1-1; 9 bases line up with TRBD1. Germline V gives CDR1 LNHDA, CDR2 SQIVND (reference sequence). The V segment lost 5 bases and the J segment 5 bases; nucleotides outside the gene matches: 6. The CDR3 totals 14 residues. This CDR3 reads CASSFGTGWTEAFF. As DNA, the CDR3 is TGTGCCAGTAGTTTTGGGACAGGGTGGACTGAAGCTTTCTTT.

This clone has just a few counts. The J gene is TRBJ1-1, the V gene TRBV10-3; D ambiguous. The V gene's germline CDR1 is ENHRY and CDR2 SYGVKD. The CDR3 sequence is 13 residues long. The V end lost 7 bases, the J end lost 3 bases, and 12 bases lay between the germline ends. The CDR3 here is CAIKRDLDTEAFF. CDR3 nucleotide sequence: TGTGCCATCAAGAGAGATTTGGACACTGAAGCTTTCTTT.

The chain has TRBV6-1 and TRBJ1-1; D is possibly TRBD1 (6 bases). Trimming took 3 bases from V and 4 from J, leaving 18 bases between them. The CDR3 is 16 residues long. Looked up from germline, CDR1 is MNHNS and CDR2 is SASEGT. The CDR3 loop is CASSDGAGVRSTEAFF. The CDR3 DNA reads as TGTGCCAGCAGTGATGGGGCAGGGGTTCGGAGCACTGAAGCTTTCTTT.

Only one count was recorded for this clone. The genes are TRBV4-2 and TRBJ1-1; perhaps TRBD1 as D (6 bases). Germline V gene data show CDR1 as LGHNA and CDR2 as YNFKEQ. V was cut by 0 bases and J by 4 bases, with 21 bases left in between. The CDR3 extends over 18 amino acids. Here the CDR3 reads CASSQDGFAGEVGTEAFF. Written as DNA, the CDR3 is TGTGCCAGCAGCCAAGATGGGTTCGCAGGGGAAGTCGGCACTGAAGCTTTCTTT.

The genes are TRBV6-5 and TRBJ2-7, with TRBD2 matching over 8 bases. J gave up 4 bases and V 6 bases, and 2 bases lay outside the gene matches. The CDR3 contains 12 residues. The germline gives CDR1 MNHEY, CDR2 SVGAGI. The CDR3, as DNA: TGTGCCAGCAGCGGGACTAGGTACGAGCAGTACTTC. Translated: CASSGTRYEQYF.